This note documents a single T cell receptor beta chain sequence. What it binds is unknown. The CDR3 is made up of 15 amino acids. The germline V gene has CDR1 MNHNS and CDR2 SASEGT. The V end lost 9 bases, the J end lost 7 bases, and 25 bases lay between the germline ends. The sample comes from a study of CD8 T cells in ankylosing spondylitis. Study-wide findings and caveats: For ankylosing spondylitis blood, a TCR beta motif of roughly 8 highly homologous variants appeared characteristic. Disease-associated clones were CD8+ and fairly uncommon in peripheral blood.

Each CDR3 protein is one row after TCRdb ran MiXCR on the 5' RACE reads. The sample lists about 400,000 distinct CDR3 sequences, around 24% occurring once. This receptor was identified in a male donor with ankylosing spondylitis. The V call is TRBV6-1, the J call TRBJ2-7, with D possibly matching TRBD2 (5 bases). Source material: blood, either unsorted or a sorted T cell fraction (not recorded which). CDR3 DNA sequence: TGTGCCAGTTCAGAATCCGGGATCCGGGGTGAGGAGCAGTACTTC. Translated, it gives CASSESGIRGEEQYF.